This T cell receptor (beta chain) was profiled in a study of blood T cell repertoires in COVID-19. Study summary: Material from acute and convalescent COVID-19 was sourced from the United States, Italy and Spain. Sources were T cells, B-cell-depleted T cells, or PBMCs; the material itself was cDNA or gDNA.

CDR1 is LNHDA and CDR2 is SQIVND in the germline V gene (reference sequence). CDR3 length: 13 residues. Trimming removed 5 bases from V and 6 bases from J, with 11 bases in between. As originally analysed: For nucleated cells, counts were estimated from reference gene primer amplification. Clones were read by immunoSEQ multiplex PCR, and TCRdb kept only the in-frame ones, dropping some. V and J calls plus clone size are reproduced from that table; the DNA served to infer D and trimming. The sample has some 50,000 clones; 90% are singletons. The sequence was collected from a middle-aged man with acute or convalescent COVID-19. The material sequenced was peripheral blood. This chain connects TRBV19 to TRBJ1-5, with D perhaps TRBD1 (5 bases). The CDR3 here is CASSRAGGQPQHF. Here the CDR3 DNA reads TGTGCCAGTAGTCGCGCGGGGGGTCAGCCCCAGCATTTT.